A selection of T cell receptor beta chains follows, all from one sample in a study of Graves' ophthalmopathy and Graves' hyperthyroidism. TCRdb itself ran the multiplex PCR reads through MiXCR, one entry per CDR3 protein. Here the sample spans 600,000 to 650,000 distinct CDR3 sequences, approximately 21% being singletons. The sample taken for sequencing was peripheral blood. The receptor source for this set is a woman younger than 35 with stable Graves' hyperthyroidism. Some clones in this sample may be carry-over from other donors' samples. Both conserved end residues are part of each CDR3. A D gene is named only where the DNA matches it firmly. Size values are once, few and many counts, or a class for expanded clones, and some rows have none.

D gene,J gene,V gene,clone size,CDR3 DNA,CDR3 protein
TRBD2,TRBJ2-5,TRBV24-1,few,TGTGCCACAAGACAGCGGGGGATCCCAGAGACCCAGTACTTC,CATRQRGIPETQYF
.,TRBJ1-1,TRBV12-3/TRBV12-4,.,TGTGCCAGCAGTTTCCACAGGGACACCACTGAAGCTTTCTTT,CASSFHRDTTEAFF
TRBD2,TRBJ2-7,TRBV7-2,.,TGTGCCAGCAGCTTAGTCGGGGGGGCTGAGGAGCAGTACTTC,CASSLVGGAEEQYF
TRBD1,TRBJ2-7,TRBV7-2,few,TGTGCCAGCAGCCGGGACAGGGATTCTTTCTACGAGCAGTACTTC,CASSRDRDSFYEQYF
TRBD2,TRBJ2-5,TRBV6-5,few,TGTGCCAGCAGTTACACTAGCGGGAGATTTGAGACCCAGTACTTC,CASSYTSGRFETQYF
.,TRBJ1-2,TRBV3-1,few,TGTGCCAGCACCCCTCTGGGTGTCGGGTACTATGGCTACACCTTC,CASTPLGVGYYGYTF
TRBD1,TRBJ2-4,TRBV12-3/TRBV12-4,many,TGTGCCAGCAGCGGGACAGGGGCAGCCAAAAACATTCAGTACTTC,CASSGTGAAKNIQYF
.,TRBJ2-5,TRBV11-2,few,TGTGCCAGCAGCTTCAACACAGGGGAGACCCAGTACTTC,CASSFNTGETQYF
.,TRBJ2-7,TRBV6-1,.,TGTCTGGTGGGGGACTACGAGCAGTACTTC,CLVGDYEQYF
.,TRBJ2-2,TRBV20-1,many,TGCAGTGCGCGATTCCGACAGGGGAGGGCCGGGGAGCTGTTTTTT,CSARFRQGRAGELFF
.,TRBJ1-5,TRBV10-1,.,TGCGCCAGCAGTGAGTTCAGTAGCAATCAGCCCCAGCATTTT,CASSEFSSNQPQHF
.,TRBJ1-1,TRBV12-3/TRBV12-4,many,TGTGCCAGCAGTTTTGGGCTTACAGGTCACAATGTCCGGAGGGGTGGAAACACTGAAGCTTTCTTT,CASSFGLTGHNVRRGGNTEAFF
.,TRBJ2-3,TRBV15,few,TGTGCCACCAGCAGAGAGAACAGGGTTGGGGATACGCAGTATTTT,CATSRENRVGDTQYF
.,TRBJ2-7,TRBV30,few,TGTGCCTGGAGTGAAGGGATTTTCTACGAGCAGTACTTC,CAWSEGIFYEQYF
.,TRBJ2-4,TRBV28,.,TGTGCCAGCAGTTTACCAGGGTCCTTAGCCAAAAACATTAAGTACTTC,CASSLPGSLAKNIKYF
TRBD1,TRBJ2-5,TRBV12-3/TRBV12-4,many,TGTGCCACCCACCACCCCGGGACAGAAAAAGAGACCCAGTACTTC,CATHHPGTEKETQYF
.,TRBJ1-3,TRBV7-8,once,TGTGCCAGCTGCTATGGACGGAGTGGAAACACCATATATTTT,CASCYGRSGNTIYF
TRBD1,TRBJ2-7,TRBV12-3/TRBV12-4,many,TGTGCCAGCAGTATTGGGACAGCCACCTACGAGCAGTACTTC,CASSIGTATYEQYF
TRBD1,TRBJ2-6,TRBV12-3/TRBV12-4,.,TGTGCCAGCAGTTTCGGGACAGCAATCTCTGGGGCCAACGTCCTGACTTTC,CASSFGTAISGANVLTF
TRBD1,TRBJ1-5,TRBV2,many,TGTGCCAGCAGTGCTGACAGGGGAGGCGGCAATCAGCCCCAGCATTTT,CASSADRGGGNQPQHF
TRBD1,TRBJ1-2,TRBV5-1,many,TGCGCCAGCAGCGAGGACAGGGCCGTTTATGGCTACACCTTC,CASSEDRAVYGYTF
.,TRBJ1-3,TRBV28,.,TGTGCCAGCAGTCGAGGAAACGCCATATATTTT,CASSRGNAIYF
.,TRBJ2-7,TRBV7-8,many,TGTGCCAGCAGCCGAGGCCTCGACTACGAGCAGTACTTC,CASSRGLDYEQYF
.,TRBJ2-4,TRBV11-2,few,TGTGCCAGCAGCTTCACTGGACAGAGGGCCAACATTCAGTACTTC,CASSFTGQRANIQYF
TRBD1,TRBJ1-1,TRBV15,many,TGTGCCACCAGCCGGATAGGACAGGCAAACACTGAAGCTTTCTTT,CATSRIGQANTEAFF
.,TRBJ1-5,TRBV6-1,many,TGTGCCAGCAGTCGGCAGCACTCCAATCAGCCCCAGCATTTT,CASSRQHSNQPQHF
.,TRBJ2-4,TRBV5-1,many,TGCGCCAGCAGCTTTGGGACAAACATTCAGTACTTC,CASSFGTNIQYF
.,TRBJ1-2,TRBV19,.,TGTGCCAGTAGCCCATGGGACGGAGGAAACTATGGCTACACCTTC,CASSPWDGGNYGYTF
.,TRBJ2-5,TRBV12-5,many,TGTGCTAGTGGCCCCGCGACGGAAGAGACCCAGTACTTC,CASGPATEETQYF